This TCR beta chain was profiled in a study of shared clonotypes between healthy human individuals. The V and J ends lost 7 bases and 6 bases respectively, with 14 bases between them. The CDR3 covers 13 residues. Looked up from germline, CDR1 is SGHRS and CDR2 is YFSETQ. CD8 memory fractions consisted of CD45RO+ and CCR7-negative CD45RA+ TemRA cells together. As to this clone: Its specificity is unknown.

The study, taken as a whole, reports: Rarefaction analysis demonstrated incomplete sorted-subset sequencing notwithstanding large depth.

The assay used deep level. Only in-frame clones appear in the TCRdb table, and some are missing; sequencing was by immunoSEQ multiplex PCR. The sample gives 100,000 to 120,000 clones, 68% of which show up once; approximately 25% is in the top ten. The sequencing input was memory CD8+ T cells sorted from blood. The subset: CD45RO+ cells pooled with CCR7-negative TemRA cells. The chain combines TRBV5-1 with TRBJ1-3; D perhaps matches TRBD1 (5 bases). The clonotype originates from a woman in her 30s in good health. The CDR3 DNA follows: TGCGCCAGCTCCGAAGGGGTGGCAAACACCATATATTTT. The encoded protein is CASSEGVANTIYF.